This T cell receptor beta chain was sequenced for a study of T cells in Graves' hyperthyroidism and ophthalmopathy. There are a few counts of this clonotype. This CDR3 region has 13 residues. The junction had 7 bases not matched to a gene; V was cut back by 5 bases and J by 8 bases. Researchers amplified the TCR beta CDR3 regions from RNA transcripts. HTBI primers were employed in a first-round RT-PCR of the TCR CDR3. TCRdb reprocessed the multiplex PCR reads via MiXCR and lists one record per CDR3 protein. Among fewer than 550,000 distinct CDR3 sequences listed, about 24% were seen once. The TCR originated in a woman in her twenties or thirties with Graves' ophthalmopathy. Material: blood. V and J are TRBV12-3 or TRBV12-4 and TRBJ1-2; 8 bases match TRBD1. CDR3 coding DNA: TGTGCCAGCAGTAGGGGACAGGACGGCGGCTACACCTTC. As protein: CASSRGQDGGYTF.